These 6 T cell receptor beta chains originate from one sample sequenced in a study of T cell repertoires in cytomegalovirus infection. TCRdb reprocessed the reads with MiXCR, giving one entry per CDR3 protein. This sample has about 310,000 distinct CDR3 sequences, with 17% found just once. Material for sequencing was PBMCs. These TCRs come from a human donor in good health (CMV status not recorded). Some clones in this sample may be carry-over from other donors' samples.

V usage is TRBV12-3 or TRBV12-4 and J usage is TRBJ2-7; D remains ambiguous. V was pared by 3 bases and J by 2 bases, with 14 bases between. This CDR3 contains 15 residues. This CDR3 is CASSFGRADTYEQYF. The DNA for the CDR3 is TGTGCCAGCAGTTTTGGAAGGGCCGATACCTACGAGCAGTACTTC.

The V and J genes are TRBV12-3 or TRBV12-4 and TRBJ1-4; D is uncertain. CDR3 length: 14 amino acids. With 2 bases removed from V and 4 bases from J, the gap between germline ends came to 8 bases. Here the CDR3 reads CASSLPQINEKLFF. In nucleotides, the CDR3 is TGTGCCAGCAGTTTACCCCAGATTAATGAAAAACTGTTTTTT.

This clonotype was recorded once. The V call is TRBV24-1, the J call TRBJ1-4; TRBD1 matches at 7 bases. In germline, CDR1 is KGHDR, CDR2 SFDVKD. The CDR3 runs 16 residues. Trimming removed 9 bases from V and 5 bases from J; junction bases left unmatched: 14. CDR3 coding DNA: TGTGCCACCCGAATCGACGGACAGGCGGGGAATGAAAAACTGTTTTTT. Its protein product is CATRIDGQAGNEKLFF.

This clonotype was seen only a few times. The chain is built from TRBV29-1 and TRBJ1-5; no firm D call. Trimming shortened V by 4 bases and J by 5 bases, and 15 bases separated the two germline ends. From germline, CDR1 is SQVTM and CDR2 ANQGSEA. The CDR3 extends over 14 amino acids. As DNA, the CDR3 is TGCAGCGTTGCAAACGGTTTAGGCTATCAGCCCCAGCATTTT. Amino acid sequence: CSVANGLGYQPQHF.

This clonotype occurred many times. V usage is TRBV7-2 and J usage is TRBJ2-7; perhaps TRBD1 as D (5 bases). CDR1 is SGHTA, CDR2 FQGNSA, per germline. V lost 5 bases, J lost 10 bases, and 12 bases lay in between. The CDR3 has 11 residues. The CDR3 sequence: CASSPGRVQYF. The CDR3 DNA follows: TGTGCCAGCAGCCCAGGCAGGGTACAGTACTTC.

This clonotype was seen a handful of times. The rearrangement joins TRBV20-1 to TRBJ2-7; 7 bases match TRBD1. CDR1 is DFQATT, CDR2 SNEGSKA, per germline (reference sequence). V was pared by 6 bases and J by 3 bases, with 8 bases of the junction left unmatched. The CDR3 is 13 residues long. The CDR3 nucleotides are TGCAGTGCCATTACACAGGGGAGCTACGAGCAGTACTTC. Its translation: CSAITQGSYEQYF.